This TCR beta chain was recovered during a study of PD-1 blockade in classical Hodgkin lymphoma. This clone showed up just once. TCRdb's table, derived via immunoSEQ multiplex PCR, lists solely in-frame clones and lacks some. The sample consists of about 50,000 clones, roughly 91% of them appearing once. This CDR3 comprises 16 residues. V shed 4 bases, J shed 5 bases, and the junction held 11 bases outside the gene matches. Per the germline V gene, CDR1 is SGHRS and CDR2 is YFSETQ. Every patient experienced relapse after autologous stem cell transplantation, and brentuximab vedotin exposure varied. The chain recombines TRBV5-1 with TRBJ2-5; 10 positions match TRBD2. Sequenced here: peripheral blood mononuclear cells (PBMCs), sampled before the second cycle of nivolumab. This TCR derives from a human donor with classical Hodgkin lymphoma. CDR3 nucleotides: TGCGCCAGCAGCCAGACTAGCGGGCCTCCCGGGGAGACCCAGTACTTC. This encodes CASSQTSGPPGETQYF.